The TCR beta chain under discussion was sequenced for a study of early T cells in non-severe SARS-CoV-2 infection. Study-level background: Sequencing input comprised bulk RNA from unsorted whole blood; chain pairing was not available.

This clonotype was seen more than once but under ten times. Its specificity is unknown. The library protocol tagged individual cDNA molecules with unique molecular identifiers. TCRdb fed the 5' RACE reads into MiXCR, producing one record per CDR3 protein. Among about 50,000 distinct CDR3 sequences listed, around a tenth were seen once. Study-wide findings and caveats: Anti-spike CD8 responses were favored by VDJdb matching, which missed private and CD4 specificities.

Sequencing was performed on whole blood. The receptor was isolated from an adult who was a healthcare worker with PCR-confirmed SARS-CoV-2 infection or an uninfected control (not recorded which).

The CDR3 nucleotides are TGTGCCAGCAGCGGAGCGGACAGAAAGAACACTGAAGCTTTCTTT. Translated: CASSGADRKNTEAFF. The V and J genes are TRBV7-9 and TRBJ1-1; possible D gene TRBD1, 6 bases. V was cut by 5 bases and J by 1 base, with 14 bases left in between. This CDR3 has 15 amino acids. The germline V gene encodes CDR1 SEHNR and CDR2 FQNEAQ (reference sequence).